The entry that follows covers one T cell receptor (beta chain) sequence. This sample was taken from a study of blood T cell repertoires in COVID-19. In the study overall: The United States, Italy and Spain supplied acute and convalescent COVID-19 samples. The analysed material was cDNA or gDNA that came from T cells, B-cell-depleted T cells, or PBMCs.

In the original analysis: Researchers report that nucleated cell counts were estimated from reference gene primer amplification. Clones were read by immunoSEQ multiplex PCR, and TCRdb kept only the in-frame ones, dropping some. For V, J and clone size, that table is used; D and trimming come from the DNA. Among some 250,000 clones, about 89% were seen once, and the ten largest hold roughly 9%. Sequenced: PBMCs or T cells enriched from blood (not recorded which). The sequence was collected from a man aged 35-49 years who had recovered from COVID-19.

The CDR3 is CASSDRTSGGQETQYF. The CDR3 DNA sequence: TGCGCCAGCTCTGATAGGACTAGCGGGGGGCAAGAGACCCAGTACTTC. The chain combines TRBV10-2 with TRBJ2-5; 14 nucleotides agree with TRBD2. The CDR3 runs to 16 residues. Germline CDR1 reads WSHSY; CDR2 reads SAAADI. J gave up 2 bases and V 8 bases, and 7 bases lay outside the gene matches.